Sequencing of this T cell receptor beta chain was carried out in a study of cytomegalovirus exposure and HLA in healthy donors (dated by TCRdb to 2017 to 2019). Study-wide context: An earlier analysis of several hundred of the donors reported approximately 270 Gb of sequence data and roughly 110 million unique TCR beta sequences from 190 million or so T cells. Roughly 300 gigabases of sequencing data and approximately 91 million unique TCR sequences made up an early release that covered fewer than 650 HLA-typed donors. Among the roughly 390 genotyped donors, approximately 76% belonged to the genetic ancestry cluster associated with self-reported Caucasian donors. The aim of the study was to test whether cataloging public T cell receptors could identify signatures of past pathogen exposure. Using immunosequencing, the study profiled T cell repertoires from fewer than 700 subjects and related those repertoires to cytomegalovirus serostatus. Along with the approximately 700-subject first cohort, a separate validation cohort of over a hundred different subjects was used. The study combined high-throughput TCR immunosequencing, statistical association of individual TCRs with disease status, and machine learning to predict cytomegalovirus infection status. In a later analysis, previously published TCR beta repertoires from hundreds of donors were re-analyzed and high-resolution HLA genotyping was added so that TCR occurrence patterns could be studied. Rather than drawing on any new phenotypic data, the later analysis identified candidate immune exposures from TCR beta sequences and the way those sequences occurred across donors. To decide whether each TCR beta V gene segment behaved as functional or pseudogenic, an earlier analysis of nearly 600 of the donors relied on high-throughput TCR beta sequencing. Alongside the repertoire data, information on donor age, sex, ethnicity and CMV serostatus was compiled. A later genetic analysis took genome-wide SNP genotypes for 398 of the 666 donors and used that subset as a discovery cohort. Every repertoire in the discovery cohort had been generated on one and the same sequencing platform. Class I and class II HLA loci were covered by the typing at four-digit resolution. The number of typed donors differed by locus: about 629-630 for A, B, C, DRB1 and DQB1; some 500 for DQA1; 600 to 610 for DPA1; and about 450 for DPB1. About 5 DR-DQ haplotypes were handled as single units for association and clustering, since linkage in the cohort was strong. Among a few hundred genotyped donors of the cohort, an average of 235,054 unique TCR beta nucleotide sequences were sequenced per donor, 15% to 20% of them non-productive.

The sample holds one count of this clone. Its antigen is currently not known. Base qualities were left out, and no much larger clone turns up one base away. In total, roughly 710 healthy bone marrow donors made up the cohort. At the time of sampling, all cohort members were nominally healthy, though unrecorded immune exposures were likely present. The donor tested CMV seropositive and was one of the 289 seropositive cohort members. Every donor gave a peripheral blood sample, and the peripheral blood mononuclear cells from that sample were used for TCR beta sequencing. Genomic DNA extraction from the blood cell samples was performed with the Qiagen DNeasy Blood Extraction Kit. Library preparation was by the immunoSEQ multiplex PCR assay. For the multiplex PCR, a mixture combining 60 forward primers for TCR Vbeta segments and 13 reverse primers for TCR Jbeta segments was used. The CDR3 region of rearranged TCR beta genes was amplified from genomic DNA with a multiplex PCR assay. The amplified TCR beta libraries were sequenced on the Illumina HiSeq System as 87-base-pair reads. The authors' analysis ran thus. Across the 600 to 700 repertoires, a later analysis counted about 81 million unique TCR beta chains, some 11 million of which were shared by at least two donors. A nearest-neighbor algorithm error-corrected the raw reads and collapsed the reads into unique sequences, merging closely related sequences to remove PCR and sequencing errors. CDR3 sequences were aligned to IMGT reference sequences to assign V, D and J gene segments. For a sequence to be retained, a match of at least six nucleotides to both a V gene segment and a J gene segment was required. A rearrangement was called productive if the CDR3 had no stop codons and remained in frame with V and J, and every other rearrangement was called non-productive. Following IMGT convention, CDR3 was defined as the stretch from the second conserved V-encoded cysteine to the conserved J-encoded phenylalanine. In an earlier analysis of approximately 590 of the donors, sequences lacking an unambiguous match to a single V gene segment were excluded. In an earlier analysis of approximately 560 of the donors, a V segment was called functional when productive rearrangements were above 56.7%, and segregating when the standard deviation between donors exceeded 5%. A statistical classification framework was built to diagnose cytomegalovirus status from the catalog of TCR beta chain sequences. A later analysis assigned V and J genes by comparing TCR nucleotide sequences with IMGT/GENE-DB human TR gene sequences. Using the TCRdist pipeline, a later analysis assigned CDR3 sequences along with most-parsimonious VDJ recombination scenarios. In a later analysis, each TCR beta chain was defined by its CDR3 amino acid sequence together with its V-gene family, and reads lacking a unique V-gene family were excluded. To address suspected cross-contamination and a sequencing artifact, a later analysis removed some 620 highly shared, low-generation-probability nucleotide sequences. A later analysis calculated a clonal expansion index for each public chain from normalized within-repertoire ranks of inferred template counts. In a later analysis, generation probabilities were computed using a VDJ recombination model fitted to out-of-frame rearrangements, and the results were checked against IGoR. Hypergeometric tests were used in a later analysis to score TCR-TCR, TCR-HLA and TCR-CMV co-occurrence, with a repertoire-size bias correction applied to the TCR pairs. False discovery rates were estimated in a later analysis by permuting HLA or CMV assignments 20 times. A later analysis grouped co-occurring TCRs with DBSCAN, adding TCRdist sequence similarity when clustering within HLA-allele-positive subsets. For co-occurrence clustering, repertoires with fewer than 30,000 or more than 120,000 public chains were excluded, along with about five repertoires with anomalous nucleotide sharing. The clones in this table, taken by TCRdb from immuneACCESS, are in-frame only. Not every clone is retained; where verified, under half of the shortfall comes from an unresolved V gene, and the cause of the rest is unknown. V and J calls and clone size are copied from that table; D and trimming were computed from the DNA. In all, the sample holds 130,000 to 150,000 clones, and around 79% of those were seen once. The ten largest clonotypes hold 8.8% of the sample.

Beyond this particular receptor, the publication reports: A cluster of highly shared sequence variants was judged likely to represent a technical artifact of the sequencing pipeline. Compared with the approximately 600-donor mean, donors in an Asian-associated ancestry cluster had fewer N-insertions in productive TCRs, according to a later genetic analysis. The classifier was reported to diagnose cytomegalovirus status with high specificity and sensitivity in both the original cohort and the validation cohort. Some IMGT-functional V segments, including TRBV6-2 and TRBV6-3, could not be distinguished by the 87-base-pair reads and were therefore excluded. According to a later analysis, TCR association rates differed among HLA loci, with DRB1 alleles showing the most associated TCRs and HLA-C alleles showing the fewest. When HLA alleles, especially DR and DQ, strongly co-occurred, attributing TCR associations to individual alleles was difficult. The only immune exposure information available for the cohort was CMV serostatus. In vitro tests confirmed that a few of the cytomegalovirus-associated TCR beta chains recognize cytomegalovirus antigens. Linkage disequilibrium might explain the correlated functional status among segregating V segments, but an unknown experimental factor could not be ruled out. The cohort was sequenced for TCR beta chains only, and without alpha or paired-chain data the features that could be detected were limited. Compared with equally common non-associated chains, HLA-associated TCR beta chains in a later analysis were more clonally expanded and had lower generation probabilities. Most CMV-associated TCR beta chains appeared to be HLA-restricted in a later analysis, and the HLA associations seemed to be driven largely by CMV exposure. In a later analysis, 16,951 TCR beta sequences were associated with specific HLA alleles at a false discovery rate of 0.05. Several of the top co-occurrence clusters appeared to be linked to parvovirus B19, influenza, CMV and Epstein-Barr virus, according to a later analysis. According to the authors, the approach could potentially be generalized to other disease states and immunological phenotypes. A total of fewer than 200 TCR beta chains were listed by the study as associated with cytomegalovirus. Because counts were too low, about 18 rarely observed V segments, including chromosome 9 orphons, were excluded from the earlier analysis of 587 of the donors. Because HLA typing was missing for some donors at each locus, association tests included only the typed subset. A further reported finding was that TCR beta sequences accurately predicted the HLA-A and HLA-B alleles for most subjects in the first cohort. Across donors, most TCR sequences were observed very rarely, whereas some public TCRs were present in many individuals. A later genetic analysis associated a missense DCLRE1C variant with V-gene and J-gene trimming of TCR beta chains, and an independent cohort replicated the association. An earlier analysis of around 600 of the donors showed that most TCR beta V segments appeared in productive rearrangements either about 87% or about 30% of the time, which broadly matched IMGT annotations. Presence/absence analyses assumed roughly uniform sequencing depth across donors, an assumption that may not hold.

The germline V gene sets CDR1 to MNHNS and CDR2 to SASEGT. The cysteine opens and the phenylalanine closes a CDR3 of 13 amino acids. Only the CDR3 region is kept as DNA, spanning 39 bases read in frame from base 1. V trim: 8 bases; J trim: 6 bases; unmatched bases: 6. The sequenced sample was PBMCs. The TCR comes from a woman aged 45-60 years in good health and CMV-seropositive. The receptor chain draws on TRBV6-1 and TRBJ1-5, and 8 junctional nucleotides match TRBD1. The CDR3 amino acid sequence is: CASEQGGSQPQHF. In nucleotide form, the sequence is TGTGCCAGCGAACAGGGGGGTAGTCAGCCCCAGCATTTT.